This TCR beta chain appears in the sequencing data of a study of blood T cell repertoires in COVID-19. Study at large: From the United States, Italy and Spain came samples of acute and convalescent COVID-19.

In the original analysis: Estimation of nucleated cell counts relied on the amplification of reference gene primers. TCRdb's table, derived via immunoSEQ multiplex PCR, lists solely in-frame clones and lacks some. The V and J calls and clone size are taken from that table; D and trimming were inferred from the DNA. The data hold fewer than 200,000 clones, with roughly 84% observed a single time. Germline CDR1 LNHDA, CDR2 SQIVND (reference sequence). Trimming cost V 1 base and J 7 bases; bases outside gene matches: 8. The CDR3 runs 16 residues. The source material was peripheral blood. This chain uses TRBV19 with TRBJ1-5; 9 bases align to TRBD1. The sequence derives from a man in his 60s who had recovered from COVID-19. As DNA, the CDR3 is TGTGCCAGTAGTATAGGGGACAGGGTCGGTTCGCAGCCCCAGCATTTT. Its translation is CASSIGDRVGSQPQHF. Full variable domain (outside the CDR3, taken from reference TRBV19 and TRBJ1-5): DGGITQSPKYLFRKEGQNVTLSCEQNLNHDAMYWYRQDPGQGLRLIYYSQIVNDFQKGDIAEGYSVSREKKESFPLTVTSAQKNPTAFYLCASSIGDRVGSQPQHFGDGTRLSIL.